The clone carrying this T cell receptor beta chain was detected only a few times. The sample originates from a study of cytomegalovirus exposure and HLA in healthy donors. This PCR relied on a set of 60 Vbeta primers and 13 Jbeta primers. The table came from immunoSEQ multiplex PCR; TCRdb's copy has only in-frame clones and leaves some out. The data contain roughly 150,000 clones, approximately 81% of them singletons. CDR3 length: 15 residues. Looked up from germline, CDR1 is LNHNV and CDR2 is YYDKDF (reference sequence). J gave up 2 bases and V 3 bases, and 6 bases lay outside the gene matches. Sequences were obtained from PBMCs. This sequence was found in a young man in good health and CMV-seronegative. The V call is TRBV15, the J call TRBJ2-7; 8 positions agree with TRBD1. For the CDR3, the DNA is TGTGCCACCAGCAGCTACCCGGGACAGGCCTACGAGCAGTACTTC. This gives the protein CATSSYPGQAYEQYF.